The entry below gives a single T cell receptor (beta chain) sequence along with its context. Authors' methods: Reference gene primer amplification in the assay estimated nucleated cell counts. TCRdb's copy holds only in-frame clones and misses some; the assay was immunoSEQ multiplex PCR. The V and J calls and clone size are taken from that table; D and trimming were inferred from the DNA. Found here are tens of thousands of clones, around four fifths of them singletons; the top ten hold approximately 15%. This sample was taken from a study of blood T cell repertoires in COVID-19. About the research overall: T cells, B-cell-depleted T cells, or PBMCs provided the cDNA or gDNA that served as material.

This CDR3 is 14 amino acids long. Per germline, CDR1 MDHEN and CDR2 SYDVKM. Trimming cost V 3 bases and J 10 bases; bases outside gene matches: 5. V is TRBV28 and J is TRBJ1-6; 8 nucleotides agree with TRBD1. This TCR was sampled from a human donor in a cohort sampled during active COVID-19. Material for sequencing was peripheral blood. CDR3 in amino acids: CASSLPDRGSPLHF. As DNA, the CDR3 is TGTGCCAGCAGTTTGCCCGACAGGGGCTCACCCCTCCACTTT.